This T cell receptor beta chain derives from a study of cytomegalovirus exposure and HLA in healthy donors. A remark on this clone: The target antigen is unknown.

Study-wide results and caveats: Several of the most significant clusters appeared, in a later analysis, to be linked to common viral pathogens. It was approximately 160 TCR beta chains that were listed as cytomegalovirus-associated.

The CDR3 loop spans 12 amino acids. V lost 5 bases and J 1 base, leaving 5 bases between the germline ends. Germline CDR1 MNHEY, CDR2 SMNVEV (reference sequence). The study ran its PCR with 60 Vbeta and 13 Jbeta primers. Some clones are missing from TCRdb's copy, which holds only in-frame ones; the method was immunoSEQ multiplex PCR. The sample has approximately 130,000 clones, about 80% seen once. The specimen sequenced was PBMCs. The TCR sequence derives from a boy aged 2 to 9 in good health and CMV-seronegative. V gene TRBV27 combines with J gene TRBJ2-5, with D unclear. DNA of the CDR3: TGTGCCAGCAGTAGCCGCCAAGAGACCCAGTACTTC. This gives the protein CASSSRQETQYF.